The 24 T cell receptor beta chains below all came from one sample that was sequenced in a study of shared clonotypes between healthy human individuals. TCRdb's copy holds only in-frame clones and misses some; the assay was immunoSEQ multiplex PCR. The table has 550,000 to 850,000 clones, around 72% seen once. Sample: memory CD4+ T cells sorted from blood. Subset defined: CD45RA-negative fraction. The receptors come from a woman aged 30 to 39 in good health.

The chain has TRBV5-6 and TRBJ1-1, with D possibly matching TRBD1 (6 bases). Germline lookup yields CDR1 SGHDT and CDR2 YYEEEE. V was pared by 1 base and J by 1 base, with 17 bases between. This CDR3 has 17 amino acids. CDR3 loop: CASSLYGRGPRNTEAFF. In DNA, the CDR3 is TGTGCCAGCAGCTTGTATGGCAGGGGCCCCCGGAACACTGAAGCTTTCTTT.

This clone appeared once. The rearrangement joins TRBV18 to TRBJ1-1; possible D gene TRBD1, 6 bases. This CDR3 has 13 amino acids. V lost 4 bases and J 1 base, leaving 7 bases between the germline ends. Germline-derived CDR1 and CDR2 are KGHSH and LQKENI. The CDR3 protein is CASSRGQNTEAFF. CDR3 sequence (DNA): TGTGCCAGCTCACGGGGACAGAACACTGAAGCTTTCTTT.

The chain recombines TRBV7-2 with TRBJ2-2; D is ambiguous. V was trimmed by 3 bases and J by 5 bases, leaving 16 bases between them. The CDR3 loop spans 16 amino acids. Germline V CDR1 and CDR2: SGHTA, FQGNSA. DNA of the CDR3: TGTGCCAGCAGCTTTCCCTCCCGGGTGGGGACCGGGGAGCTGTTTTTT. Its protein is CASSFPSRVGTGELFF.

This chain connects TRBV7-3 to TRBJ2-1; TRBD2 matches at 11 bases. Germline CDR1 is SGHTA and CDR2 is FQGTGA. The CDR3 totals 15 residues. V lost 5 bases, J lost 4 bases, and 4 bases stayed unmatched. CDR3 residues: CASSIAGGRYNEQFF. For the CDR3, the DNA is TGTGCCAGCAGCATAGCGGGAGGGAGGTACAATGAGCAGTTCTTC. Based on the CDR3 plus reference TRBV7-3 and TRBJ2-1, the full variable domain is GAGVSQTPSNKVTEKGKYVELRCDPISGHTALYWYRQSLGQGPEFLIYFQGTGAADDSGLPNDRFFAVRPEGSVSTLKIQRTERGDSAVYLCASSIAGGRYNEQFFGPGTRLTVL.

The chain combines TRBV28 with TRBJ2-7; 8 bases align to TRBD2. The V and J ends lost 6 bases and 3 bases, in that order; junction bases with no gene match: 10. Looked up from germline, CDR1 is MDHEN and CDR2 is SYDVKM. This CDR3 has 15 residues. CDR3 DNA sequence: TGTGCCAGCAGCCTGAGCGGGAGCCCCATCTACGAGCAGTACTTC. Translation gives CASSLSGSPIYEQYF.

The chain employs TRBV6-1 and TRBJ2-7; unclear D gene. CDR1 MNHNS and CDR2 SASEGT come from the germline V gene. This CDR3 comprises 15 residues. The V gene lost 0 bases and the J gene lost 3 bases, with 12 bases spanning the gap. The CDR3: CASSEASASYYEQYF. Written as DNA, the CDR3 is TGTGCCAGCAGTGAAGCGTCGGCGAGCTACTACGAGCAGTACTTC.

J is TRBJ2-3 and V is TRBV27; D unclear. Deletions cut 7 bases from V and 7 bases from J, with 15 bases between. Looked up from germline, CDR1 is MNHEY and CDR2 is SMNVEV (reference sequence). The length of the CDR3 is 13 residues. The CDR3 sequence: CASNPRFGHTQYF. The DNA of the CDR3 is TGTGCCAGCAATCCCCGCTTCGGGCATACGCAGTATTTT.

A note on this clone: Given a much more abundant clone one base away, this may be a read error. CDR3 amino acids: CASSVMSEQYF. CDR3 bases: TGTGCCAGCAGTGTCATGAGCGAGCAGTACTTC. The V gene is TRBV6-1, the J gene TRBJ2-7; unclear D gene. Germline CDR1 reads MNHNS; CDR2 reads SASEGT. The CDR3 has 11 amino acids. Trimming stripped 4 bases from V and 6 bases from J, with 7 bases between.

Here the CDR3 DNA reads TGCGCCAGCAGTGAAGTCTTACTCAATGAGCAGTTCTTC. Residues: CASSEVLLNEQFF. This chain links TRBV10-2 with TRBJ2-1, with D hard to call. The CDR3 loop spans 13 amino acids. CDR1 is WSHSY, CDR2 SAAADI, per germline. V gave up 3 bases and J gave up 6 bases, with 9 bases separating them.

This clone was seen once. The V call is TRBV21-1, the J call TRBJ1-1; the table assigns TRBD1, which was not confirmed against the DNA. TRBV21-1 is labeled a pseudogene. The CDR3 runs to 17 residues. The CDR3 loop reads CASTNQETGKEATEAFF. As DNA, the CDR3 is TGTGCCAGCACCAACCAGGAGACAGGGAAGGAGGCCACTGAAGCTTTCTTT.

This sequence joins TRBV6-6 and TRBJ2-1; 8 nucleotides line up with TRBD2. Germline lookup yields CDR1 MNHNY and CDR2 SVGAGI (reference sequence). Losses at the gene ends were 8 bases for V and 8 bases for J; bases not matched to a gene: 8. This CDR3 has 13 residues. The CDR3 reads CASRTSTVHEQFF. In DNA, the CDR3 is TGTGCCAGCCGGACTAGCACGGTCCATGAGCAGTTCTTC.

The chain links TRBV6-1 to TRBJ2-5; D not certain. Deletions cut 3 bases from V and 7 bases from J, with 0 bases between. There are 9 residues in the CDR3. Germline-derived CDR1 and CDR2 are MNHNS and SASEGT. The CDR3 region is CASSETQYF. The CDR3 DNA reads as TGTGCCAGCAGTGAGACCCAGTACTTC.

The chain is built from TRBV6-4 and TRBJ2-1; 13 positions match TRBD2. V lost 5 bases to trimming and J lost 5 bases; unmatched junction nucleotides: 9. This CDR3 has 17 amino acids. Per the germline V gene, CDR1 is MRHNA and CDR2 is SNTAGT. CDR3 amino acids: CASSPQKLAGGDNEQFF. CDR3 bases: TGTGCCAGCAGTCCGCAAAAACTAGCGGGAGGGGACAATGAGCAGTTCTTC.

The rearrangement links TRBV6-6 to TRBJ1-2, with TRBD1 as a possible D gene (6 bases). This CDR3 comprises 15 residues. V was clipped by 7 bases and J by 7 bases, with 22 bases between them. Germline CDR1 reads MNHNY; CDR2 reads SVGAGI (reference sequence). The CDR3 loop is CASTDPGHEIFGYTF. In nucleotides, the CDR3 is TGTGCCAGCACCGATCCGGGACATGAAATATTTGGCTACACCTTC.

This clone came up once. The V call is TRBV2, the J call TRBJ2-1; 8 nucleotides match TRBD1. The CDR3 length is 17 residues. V shed 7 bases and J 8 bases; nucleotides not matched to a gene: 19. Germline CDR1 is SNHLY and CDR2 is FYNNEI. The CDR3 nucleotides read TGTGCCAGCAAGTTCTACCTGGGGCGGCAGGGGGCCGATGAGCAGTTCTTC. It yields the protein CASKFYLGRQGADEQFF.

CDR3 coding DNA: TGTGCCAGCAGTCCTAAGCCACAGGGAAGGGGCTTTCTAAACTCCTACAATGAGCAGTTCTTC. It is translated as CASSPKPQGRGFLNSYNEQFF. J is TRBJ2-1 and V is TRBV27; possibly TRBD1 for D (6 bases). Germline V lookup: CDR1 MNHEY, CDR2 SMNVEV (reference sequence). This CDR3 is 21 amino acids long. V shed 5 bases and J shed 0 bases, with 29 bases lying between them.

This clone showed up just once. The J gene is TRBJ2-7, the V gene TRBV10-1; possibly TRBD2 for D (6 bases). This CDR3 region has 13 residues. Deletions cut 4 bases from V and 4 bases from J, with 11 bases between. Germline V gene lookup returns CDR1 WNHNN and CDR2 SYGVQD (reference sequence). The CDR3 spells CASSGGLDYEQYF. The CDR3 region has the DNA TGCGCCAGCAGTGGGGGACTCGATTACGAGCAGTACTTC.

The chain carries TRBV2 and TRBJ2-3; no definite D call. V shed 0 bases and J shed 6 bases, with 10 bases lying between them. The CDR3 contains 14 residues. The germline V gene has CDR1 SNHLY and CDR2 FYNNEI. DNA of the CDR3: TGTGCCAGCAGTGAAGCTTGGAGCGCGGATACGCAGTATTTT. Translated, it gives CASSEAWSADTQYF.

This clone was seen a handful of times. The rearrangement joins TRBV13 to TRBJ2-3; D may correspond to TRBD1 or TRBD2 (9 bases each). The V gene lost 4 bases and the J gene lost 3 bases, with 20 bases spanning the gap. This CDR3 has 17 amino acids. The germline gives CDR1 PRHDT, CDR2 FYEKMQ (reference sequence). CDR3 nucleotides: TGTGCCAGCAGCTCCGGGACAGGGACTAGCTCTACAGATACGCAGTATTTT. This gives the protein CASSSGTGTSSTDTQYF.

This clone was counted once. The genes are TRBV6-6 and TRBJ1-2, with no clear D. The CDR3 extends over 12 amino acids. Germline-derived CDR1 and CDR2 are MNHNY and SVGAGI (reference sequence). With 4 bases removed from V and 5 bases from J, the gap between germline ends came to 8 bases. In DNA, the CDR3 is TGTGCCAGCAGTTCAGATCTATATGGCTACACCTTC. Translating it yields CASSSDLYGYTF.

The chain has TRBV6-1 and TRBJ2-4; D remains unclear. Trimming left V 6 bases short and J 0 bases short, with 18 bases between. The germline CDR1 and CDR2 sequences are MNHNS and SASEGT. CDR3 length: 17 residues. The CDR3 protein is CASRELRSGLAKNIQYF. CDR3 DNA sequence: TGTGCCAGCAGGGAACTCCGCTCGGGCCTAGCCAAAAACATTCAGTACTTC.

The rearrangement links TRBV5-1 to TRBJ2-2; D gene uncertain. The germline V gene has CDR1 SGHRS and CDR2 YFSETQ. Trimming removed 7 bases from V and 7 bases from J, with 11 bases in between. The CDR3 is 12 residues long. The CDR3 sequence is CASSSFHGELFF. The CDR3 nucleotides read TGCGCCAGCTCATCGTTCCACGGGGAGCTGTTTTTT.

The chain recombines TRBV19 with TRBJ2-2; 9 bases are a match to TRBD2. The CDR3 has 16 amino acids. The germline V gene has CDR1 LNHDA and CDR2 SQIVND (reference sequence). J was trimmed by 6 bases and V by 3 bases; bases with no gene match: 8. The CDR3: CASSIGTSLGSGELFF. Written as DNA, the CDR3 is TGTGCCAGTAGTATTGGGACTAGCTTGGGGTCCGGGGAGCTGTTTTTT.

The gene calls are TRBV18 and TRBJ1-1, with D perhaps matching TRBD1 (6 bases). The germline gives CDR1 KGHSH, CDR2 LQKENI. Trimming removed 0 bases from V and 1 base from J, with 12 bases in between. This CDR3 is 16 amino acids long. CDR3: CASSPPSGQPNTEAFF. CDR3 bases: TGTGCCAGCTCACCACCATCGGGACAACCGAACACTGAAGCTTTCTTT.